This TCR beta chain is drawn from a study of blood T cell repertoires in COVID-19. In the original workflow: Amplification from reference gene primers served as the basis for estimated nucleated cell counts. Here immunoSEQ multiplex PCR was the method, and the copy in TCRdb shows in-frame clones only, minus some. V and J calls and clone size are as listed in that table; D and trimming were resolved from the DNA. The data show over 250,000 clones, 80% to 90% seen once. Trimming shortened V by 2 bases and J by 2 bases, and 16 bases separated the two germline ends. The length of the CDR3 is 16 residues. Germline V gives CDR1 KGHSH, CDR2 LQKENI.

The sequence was collected from a woman aged 45-65 years who had recovered from COVID-19. What was sequenced was peripheral blood. J is TRBJ2-7 and V is TRBV18, with unresolved D. CDR3 sequence reads: CASSPTAPSLTYEQYF. CDR3 in DNA: TGTGCCAGCTCACCAACAGCCCCTTCCCTGACCTACGAGCAGTACTTC. The complete variable domain, with remaining parts taken from reference TRBV18 and TRBJ2-7, reads NAGVMQNPRHLVRRRGQEARLRCSPMKGHSHVYWYRQLPEEGLKFMVYLQKENIIDESGMPKERFSAEFPKEGPSILRIQQVVRGDSAAYFCASSPTAPSLTYEQYFGPGTRLTVT.